This TCR beta chain was sequenced for a study of T cells in Graves' hyperthyroidism and ophthalmopathy. The study, taken as a whole, reports: Most clonotypes expanded in thyroid above 0.001 were likewise present in blood.

Researchers took RNA transcripts and amplified the TCR beta CDR3 regions from them. The HTBI primer set served for first-round RT-PCR of the TCR CDR3. TCRdb analysed the multiplex PCR reads with MiXCR anew, one entry per CDR3 protein. This sample has about 600,000 distinct CDR3 sequences, with about 15% found just once. This clonotype was seen many times. Its antigen is still unknown. The TCR sequence derives from a woman in her forties or fifties with Graves' ophthalmopathy. Sequencing input: blood.

In DNA, the CDR3 is TGTGCCAGCAGCTTACCTAGCGGGGGTGTTGAGCAGTTCTTC. Its protein is CASSLPSGGVEQFF. This chain connects TRBV7-9 to TRBJ2-1; 10 bases align to TRBD2. This CDR3 is built from 14 residues. Germline V lookup: CDR1 SEHNR, CDR2 FQNEAQ (reference sequence). V was clipped by 2 bases and J by 9 bases; unmatched bases: 4. Drawing the rest from reference TRBV7-9 and TRBJ2-1, the complete variable domain is DTGVSQNPRHKITKRGQNVTFRCDPISEHNRLYWYRQTLGQGPEFLTYFQNEAQLEKSRLLSDRFSAERPKGSFSTLEIQRTEQGDSAMYLCASSLPSGGVEQFFGPGTRLTVL.